This T cell receptor beta chain was recorded in a study of T cell responses to AZD1222 COVID-19 vaccine. This clone was seen a few times. Its specificity is not known. Sequencing was performed with immunoSEQ multiplex PCR; in TCRdb, only in-frame clones are kept and a portion is missing. The sample contains 45,000 to 50,000 clones, 75% to 90% of which appear only once. Findings and limits, study-wide: Unmutated variant regions reportedly attract nearly half of all spike-specific TCRs. CD4 TCRs associated with vaccination spanned spike, dominating at 160-218 and 743-854.

The CDR3 covers 15 residues. Trimming removed 4 bases from V and 1 base from J; junction bases left unmatched: 5. CDR1 SGHAT and CDR2 FQDESV come from the germline V gene (reference sequence). This TCR was sampled from an adult who received the AZD1222 COVID-19 vaccine. The specimen was peripheral blood, collected 28 days after the second AZD1222 dose. This rearrangement joins TRBV11-1 to TRBJ1-1; 8 positions agree with TRBD1. CDR3 region: CASSSRQGTNTEAFF. As DNA, the CDR3 is TGTGCCAGCAGCTCCAGACAGGGGACGAACACTGAAGCTTTCTTT.